The 17 T cell receptor beta chains below come from one sample, sequenced in a study of shared T cell receptors in the human thymus. Produced via immunoSEQ multiplex PCR; TCRdb's table is partial and in-frame only. Of hundreds of thousands of clones listed, about 89% are singletons. The sample was also linked to a second study, of human thymus T cells.

The material sequenced was thymocytes. Receptors were obtained from a boy younger than two with a congenital heart defect.

The V call is TRBV28, the J call TRBJ1-4; D is unresolved. Trimming stripped 6 bases from V and 8 bases from J, with 16 bases between. The CDR3 has 14 residues. CDR1 is MDHEN, CDR2 SYDVKM, per germline. CDR3 amino acids: CASSPGSLDEKLFF. CDR3 bases: TGTGCCAGCAGCCCTGGTAGCTTAGACGAAAAACTGTTTTTT.

The rearrangement links TRBV15 to TRBJ1-5, with TRBD1 matching over 7 bases. Per the germline V gene, CDR1 is LNHNV and CDR2 is YYDKDF (reference sequence). This CDR3 is 14 amino acids long. V lost 4 bases to trimming and J lost 6 bases; unmatched junction nucleotides: 6. CDR3 in amino acids: CATSKHRGGQPQHF. CDR3 sequence (DNA): TGTGCCACCAGCAAACACAGGGGAGGTCAGCCCCAGCATTTT.

This chain's CDR3 is CAWSSGQGSGELFF. The CDR3 DNA sequence: TGTGCCTGGAGTTCGGGACAGGGGAGCGGGGAGCTGTTTTTT. This chain joins TRBV30 and TRBJ2-2; 10 nucleotides match TRBD1. In germline, CDR1 is GTSNPN, CDR2 SVGIG (reference sequence). The V and J ends lost 2 bases and 7 bases, in that order; junction bases with no gene match: 4. CDR3 size: 14 residues.

The rearrangement uses TRBV25-1 and TRBJ2-1; 9 bases are a match to TRBD1. The CDR3 extends over 13 amino acids. V trimming: 7 bases; J trimming: 10 bases; junction bases outside the gene matches: 8. The germline V gene encodes CDR1 MGHDK and CDR2 SYGVNS. CDR3 in amino acids: CASNTRTGVEQFF. CDR3 DNA sequence: TGTGCCAGCAACACTCGGACAGGGGTAGAGCAGTTCTTC.

The CDR3 sequence: CASSPTPPSSETSYEQYF. The CDR3 DNA follows: TGTGCCAGCAGTCCGACCCCACCCTCTAGCGAGACGTCCTACGAGCAGTACTTC. The chain recombines TRBV27 with TRBJ2-7; maybe TRBD2 (6 bases). CDR1 and CDR2 (germline): MNHEY, SMNVEV (reference sequence). The length of the CDR3 is 18 residues. V was pared by 5 bases and J by 1 base, with 24 bases between.

The chain recombines TRBV2 with TRBJ1-3; 8 nucleotides agree with TRBD1. This CDR3 comprises 17 residues. CDR1 is SNHLY and CDR2 is FYNNEI in the germline V gene. The V segment lost 0 bases and the J segment 4 bases; nucleotides outside the gene matches: 8. The CDR3 coding sequence is TGTGCCAGCAGTGAAGCGCCGCCCAGGGGGCCGGGAAACACCATATATTTT. Translation gives CASSEAPPRGPGNTIYF.

The chain links TRBV6-1 to TRBJ2-7; 7 bases align to TRBD1. The CDR3 has 19 residues. The germline V gene has CDR1 MNHNS and CDR2 SASEGT. With 2 bases clipped from V and 0 bases from J, the junction kept 16 bases outside the gene matches. CDR3 nucleotide sequence: TGTGCCAGCAGTGAAACACCGGGACAGCCTCCTAGGAGCTCCTACGAGCAGTACTTC. Its translation: CASSETPGQPPRSSYEQYF.

The genes are TRBV2 and TRBJ2-7; a weak D match, TRBD2 (5 bases). V shed 5 bases and J shed 1 base, with 21 bases lying between them. The CDR3 runs 17 residues. CDR1 is SNHLY, CDR2 FYNNEI, per germline. CDR3 protein: CASSISGLTRRSYEQYF. DNA for the CDR3: TGTGCCAGCAGTATTTCAGGATTAACCAGGAGGTCCTACGAGCAGTACTTC.

V gene TRBV4-2 combines with J gene TRBJ2-3, with 7 positions matching TRBD2. The CDR3 is 14 residues long. The ends lost 0 bases at V and 10 bases at J; junction bases unmatched: 7. From germline, CDR1 is LGHNA and CDR2 YNFKEQ. As DNA, the CDR3 is TGTGCCAGCAGCCAAGAGGGCGGGAGCCGGTCGCAGTATTTT. Protein product: CASSQEGGSRSQYF.

This chain links TRBV7-2 with TRBJ2-7, with a tentative D call TRBD1 (6 bases). The CDR3 length is 17 residues. The ends were cut back, 2 bases at V and 0 bases at J, with 17 bases in the middle. Germline V gene lookup returns CDR1 SGHTA and CDR2 FQGNSA. The CDR3 DNA sequence: TGTGCCAGCAGCTTAAAGGCTAGACAGGAGTTCTCCTACGAGCAGTACTTC. Protein product: CASSLKARQEFSYEQYF.

The chain couples TRBV4-3 to TRBJ1-3; weak D call: TRBD1 (6 bases). Germline-derived CDR1 and CDR2 are LGHNA and YSLEER. Trimming pared 2 bases from V and 0 bases from J, leaving 17 bases between. CDR3 length: 18 amino acids. DNA of the CDR3: TGCGCCAGCAGCCAATCCCCGGGACATTTCTTCTCTGGAAACACCATATATTTT. Translation: CASSQSPGHFFSGNTIYF.

The CDR3 sequence: CASSLEGGLPTYEQYF. The CDR3 region has the DNA TGTGCCAGCAGCTTAGAAGGGGGCCTCCCAACCTACGAGCAGTACTTC. The rearrangement joins TRBV7-9 to TRBJ2-7, with 7 bases identical to TRBD1. The germline gives CDR1 SEHNR, CDR2 FQNEAQ (reference sequence). The J segment lost 2 bases and the V segment lost 1 base, leaving 8 bases of the junction unmatched. There are 16 residues in the CDR3. The full variable domain, its missing parts supplied by reference TRBV7-9 and TRBJ2-7, is DTGVSQNPRHKITKRGQNVTFRCDPISEHNRLYWYRQTLGQGPEFLTYFQNEAQLEKSRLLSDRFSAERPKGSFSTLEIQRTEQGDSAMYLCASSLEGGLPTYEQYFGPGTRLTVT.

The rearrangement joins TRBV15 to TRBJ1-5, with D unclear. Germline V CDR1 and CDR2: LNHNV, YYDKDF (reference sequence). Trimming took off 0 bases at V and 0 bases at J, with 15 bases between the two ends. CDR3 size: 18 residues. CDR3 bases: TGTGCCACCAGCAGAGATAAAAGAGTCGCCTATAGCAATCAGCCCCAGCATTTT. This sequence encodes CATSRDKRVAYSNQPQHF.

The chain couples TRBV27 to TRBJ1-6, with TRBD1 identical over 9 bases. J lost 5 bases, V lost 5 bases, and 4 bases had no gene match. Germline V gene sequence: CDR1 MNHEY, CDR2 SMNVEV (reference sequence). The CDR3 covers 15 residues. The CDR3 loop reads CASSGRDRDNSPLHF. The CDR3 nucleotides are TGTGCCAGCAGTGGCCGGGACAGGGATAATTCACCCCTCCACTTT.

The chain is built from TRBV2 and TRBJ2-7; D gene ambiguous. This CDR3 spans 15 amino acids. The germline V gene encodes CDR1 SNHLY and CDR2 FYNNEI. With 6 bases removed from V and 3 bases from J, the gap between germline ends came to 18 bases. CDR3 in amino acids: CASSPRWSGFYEQYF. DNA for the CDR3: TGTGCCAGCAGCCCCCGTTGGTCAGGATTCTACGAGCAGTACTTC.

V usage is TRBV25-1 and J usage is TRBJ2-1; 8 nucleotides match TRBD2. CDR1 and CDR2 (germline): MGHDK, SYGVNS. V lost 5 bases to trimming and J lost 3 bases; unmatched junction nucleotides: 6. The CDR3 extends over 15 amino acids. CDR3 in DNA: TGTGCCAGCAGTCCCCGAGCGGGAGTCTACAATGAGCAGTTCTTC. It specifies CASSPRAGVYNEQFF.

This clone occurred once. This sequence joins TRBV2 and TRBJ2-7; D is possibly TRBD2 (6 bases). This CDR3 comprises 14 residues. The ends were cut back, 1 base at V and 3 bases at J, with 10 bases in the middle. The germline gives CDR1 SNHLY, CDR2 FYNNEI. The DNA of the CDR3 is TGTGCCAGCAGTGAAGGGGGGAGGAACTACGAGCAGTACTTC. Translated: CASSEGGRNYEQYF. Drawing the rest from reference TRBV2 and TRBJ2-7, the complete variable domain is EPEVTQTPSHQVTQMGQEVILRCVPISNHLYFYWYRQILGQKVEFLVSFYNNEISEKSEIFDDQFSVERPDGSNFTLKIRSTKLEDSAMYFCASSEGGRNYEQYFGPGTRLTVT.